Below, 24 T cell receptor beta chains from the same sample are listed, as sequenced in a study of T cells after yellow fever vaccination. TCRdb passed the 5' RACE reads through MiXCR, listing each CDR3 protein once. The sample has about 230,000 distinct CDR3 sequences; less than 7.5% are singletons. The material sequenced was CD4+ T cells sorted from PBMCs, taken on the day of the yellow fever booster vaccination. Receptors originate from a man aged 25-45 years who received the YFV17D yellow fever vaccine.

The sample holds many counts of this clonotype. V is TRBV7-9 and J is TRBJ2-2, with 10 bases lining up with TRBD2. This CDR3 is 17 amino acids long. Trimming cost V 3 bases and J 5 bases; bases outside gene matches: 9. Germline CDR1 and CDR2: SEHNR and FQNEAQ (reference sequence). CDR3 sequence: CASSFPSGRLETGELFF. In DNA, the CDR3 is TGTGCCAGCAGCTTTCCTAGCGGGAGACTAGAGACCGGGGAGCTGTTTTTT. Based on the CDR3 plus reference TRBV7-9 and TRBJ2-2, the full variable domain is DTGVSQNPRHKITKRGQNVTFRCDPISEHNRLYWYRQTLGQGPEFLTYFQNEAQLEKSRLLSDRFSAERPKGSFSTLEIQRTEQGDSAMYLCASSFPSGRLETGELFFGEGSRLTVL.

This clonotype was observed at least ten times. This chain links TRBV18 with TRBJ2-2; tentatively, D is TRBD1 (6 bases). This CDR3 comprises 14 residues. V lost 5 bases and J lost 4, with 11 bases in between. The germline V gene has CDR1 KGHSH and CDR2 LQKENI. This CDR3 is CASSSDRSTGELFF. CDR3 DNA sequence: TGTGCCAGCTCATCGGACAGATCCACCGGGGAGCTGTTTTTT. The full variable domain, its missing parts supplied by reference TRBV18 and TRBJ2-2, is NAGVMQNPRHLVRRRGQEARLRCSPMKGHSHVYWYRQLPEEGLKFMVYLQKENIIDESGMPKERFSAEFPKEGPSILRIQQVVRGDSAAYFCASSSDRSTGELFFGEGSRLTVL.

This chain links TRBV27 with TRBJ2-5, with D unresolved. In germline, CDR1 is MNHEY, CDR2 SMNVEV (reference sequence). CDR3 length: 17 amino acids. Trimming shortened V by 3 bases and J by 5 bases, and 22 bases separated the two germline ends. The CDR3 DNA reads TGTGCCAGCAGTTTGAGTGGTGGGCTTGGGGTAGGGGAGACCCAGTACTTC. As protein: CASSLSGGLGVGETQYF.

This clonotype was counted a few times. The genes are TRBV18 and TRBJ2-7; 7 nucleotides match TRBD1. This CDR3 has 13 residues. With V trimmed by 4 bases and J by 3 bases, 3 bases remained unmatched. The V gene's germline CDR1 is KGHSH and CDR2 LQKENI. The CDR3 region is CASSRWDSYEQYF. In DNA, the CDR3 is TGTGCCAGCTCACGATGGGACAGCTACGAGCAGTACTTC.

The V and J genes are TRBV20-1 and TRBJ2-7; D ambiguous. Trimming took 3 bases from V and 3 from J, leaving 9 bases between them. Germline CDR1 DFQATT, CDR2 SNEGSKA (reference sequence). The CDR3 covers 12 residues. The CDR3 loop reads CSASQAIYEQYF. DNA of the CDR3: TGCAGTGCTAGCCAGGCAATCTACGAGCAGTACTTC.

There are a few counts of this clonotype. Given the absence of the conserved phenylalanine or tryptophan at the CDR3 end, a read error is likely. Because the CDR3's place on the DNA is in doubt, the DNA is left out and the CDR3 is given as listed by TCRdb. This rearrangement joins TRBV2 to TRBJ2-1; the DNA was not compared with TRBD2, the D call given in the table. With termini counted, the CDR3 has 13 amino acids. Germline values: CDR1 SNHLY, CDR2 FYNNEI. The CDR3 sequence is CASSEVGLARLVV.

The table lists this clonotype with a few counts. The chain couples TRBV20-1 to TRBJ2-1; 13 nucleotides line up with TRBD2. Trimming cost V 5 bases and J 4 bases; bases outside gene matches: 8. CDR3 size: 16 residues. CDR1 is DFQATT and CDR2 is SNEGSKA in the germline V gene (reference sequence). Here the CDR3 DNA reads TGCAGTGCTTGGGGACTAGCGGGGACCCGATACAATGAGCAGTTCTTC. Translation gives CSAWGLAGTRYNEQFF.

This clonotype was picked up a small number of times. This chain uses TRBV28 with TRBJ2-1, with 9 bases identical to TRBD2. Germline V lookup: CDR1 MDHEN, CDR2 SYDVKM. The J segment lost 5 bases and the V segment lost 5 bases, leaving 7 bases of the junction unmatched. The length of the CDR3 is 15 residues. CDR3 residues: CASSHLAGPHNEQFF. The CDR3 DNA reads TGTGCCAGCAGTCACCTAGCGGGGCCGCACAATGAGCAGTTCTTC.

The J gene is TRBJ2-3, the V gene TRBV20-1; 13 nucleotides line up with TRBD2. This CDR3 is built from 15 residues. The V gene's germline CDR1 is DFQATT and CDR2 SNEGSKA (reference sequence). The V gene end was trimmed by 4 bases and the J gene end by 3 bases; junction bases not matched to a gene: 4. The CDR3 spells CSAIRTSGRTDTQYF. Written as DNA, the CDR3 is TGCAGTGCTATTCGGACTAGCGGGAGAACAGATACGCAGTATTTT.

The chain recombines TRBV7-3 with TRBJ2-7, with 7 bases matching TRBD2. In germline, CDR1 is SGHTA, CDR2 FQGTGA. V lost 3 bases and J lost 4; bases outside the gene matches: 3. The CDR3 is 13 amino acids. The CDR3 DNA reads TGTGCCAGCAGCTTTGGGGAGGGGTACGAGCAGTACTTC. Residues: CASSFGEGYEQYF.

At least ten counts were recorded for this clonotype. The chain couples TRBV12-3 or TRBV12-4 to TRBJ2-3, with 7 bases lining up with TRBD2. This CDR3 is built from 17 residues. With 6 bases clipped from V and 4 bases from J, the junction kept 16 bases outside the gene matches. DNA of the CDR3: TGTGCCAGCAGACAGAGGCACGGGAGCGGGATGGCAGATACGCAGTATTTT. Protein product: CASRQRHGSGMADTQYF.

The chain carries TRBV24-1 and TRBJ2-3; the match to TRBD2 covers 8 bases. The CDR3 spans 16 residues. CDR1 KGHDR and CDR2 SFDVKD come from the germline V gene. V was clipped by 0 bases and J by 6 bases; unmatched bases: 7. CDR3 in DNA: TGTGCCACCAGTGATTTGCGCCGGGAGGGCCATGATACGCAGTATTTT. Its translation is CATSDLRREGHDTQYF.

This chain connects TRBV6-1 to TRBJ2-7; 11 positions match TRBD2. Germline V gives CDR1 MNHNS, CDR2 SASEGT. The trim removed 6 bases at V and 4 bases at J, leaving 8 bases unmatched. This CDR3 is 15 amino acids long. This CDR3 reads CASRATSGSLYEQYF. CDR3 sequence (DNA): TGTGCCAGCAGAGCCACTAGCGGGAGTTTGTACGAGCAGTACTTC.

This clonotype has more than one count but fewer than ten. The chain carries TRBV20-1 and TRBJ2-5; maybe TRBD1 (6 bases). The germline gives CDR1 DFQATT, CDR2 SNEGSKA (reference sequence). The CDR3 covers 16 residues. The V end lost 4 bases, the J end lost 1 base, and 19 bases lay between the germline ends. The CDR3 region is CSAMGAQGPSQETQYF. The CDR3 DNA reads TGCAGTGCTATGGGGGCCCAGGGGCCTAGCCAAGAGACCCAGTACTTC.

V usage is TRBV7-6 and J usage is TRBJ2-7; a weak D match, TRBD1 (6 bases). V was cut by 4 bases and J by 7 bases, with 14 bases left in between. Germline V CDR1 and CDR2: SGHVS, FNYEAQ. The CDR3 length is 13 residues. In nucleotides, the CDR3 is TGTGCCAGCAGCTCTACAGGGATAGGGGAGCAGTACTTC. Protein product: CASSSTGIGEQYF.

This clonotype was recorded at least ten times. The CDR3 DNA sequence: TGCAGTGCTAGACACTTAACAGGGATGGACACTGAAGCTTTCTTT. As protein: CSARHLTGMDTEAFF. The chain combines TRBV20-1 with TRBJ1-1; D is perhaps TRBD1 (6 bases). Trimming took off 2 bases at V and 3 bases at J, with 16 bases between the two ends. Per the germline V gene, CDR1 is DFQATT and CDR2 is SNEGSKA (reference sequence). There are 15 residues in the CDR3.

The table lists this clonotype with many counts. CDR3 residues: CASSEGLGEQYF. Written as DNA, the CDR3 is TGTGCCAGCAGTGAGGGACTAGGCGAGCAGTACTTC. V gene TRBV2 combines with J gene TRBJ2-7; 8 bases map to TRBD2. Germline CDR1 reads SNHLY; CDR2 reads FYNNEI. The CDR3 loop spans 12 amino acids. The J segment lost 6 bases and the V segment lost 3 bases, leaving 1 base of the junction unmatched.

The chain couples TRBV14 to TRBJ2-1; 11 bases map to TRBD2. The CDR3 is made up of 19 amino acids. In germline, CDR1 is SGHDN, CDR2 FVKESK. Trimming cost V 5 bases and J 8 bases; bases outside gene matches: 20. CDR3 protein: CASSFWTGVSLAGGDEQFF. In nucleotides, the CDR3 is TGTGCCAGCAGCTTCTGGACAGGGGTCTCCCTAGCGGGAGGAGATGAGCAGTTCTTC.

This clonotype has ten or more counts. The rearrangement joins TRBV19 to TRBJ2-7; 8 bases match TRBD1. This CDR3 region has 13 residues. The germline CDR1 and CDR2 sequences are LNHDA and SQIVND (reference sequence). With 6 bases clipped from V and 6 bases from J, the junction kept 7 bases outside the gene matches. CDR3 nucleotide sequence: TGTGCCAGTAGGCCGGACAGGGATGGCGAGCAGTACTTC. It specifies CASRPDRDGEQYF.

CDR3 residues: CSAPRRGRTLGTQYF. For the CDR3, the DNA is TGCAGTGCTCCGCGGCGCGGGAGGACCCTCGGGACCCAGTACTTC. V is TRBV20-1 and J is TRBJ2-5; 8 bases fit TRBD2. The CDR3 loop spans 15 amino acids. Germline loops: CDR1 DFQATT, CDR2 SNEGSKA (reference sequence). Trimming cost V 5 bases and J 7 bases; bases outside gene matches: 15.

This clonotype appeared many times. V and J are TRBV20-1 and TRBJ2-3; D ambiguous. This CDR3 comprises 14 residues. CDR1 DFQATT and CDR2 SNEGSKA come from the germline V gene (reference sequence). Trimming took 3 bases from V and 0 from J, leaving 10 bases between them. The CDR3 DNA reads TGCAGTGCTAGGCCCAGATCTAGCACAGATACGCAGTATTTT. This encodes CSARPRSSTDTQYF.

The chain uses TRBV5-4 and TRBJ2-2; 8 positions agree with TRBD2. The J segment lost 6 bases and the V segment lost 3 bases, leaving 7 bases of the junction unmatched. CDR3 length equals 15 residues. Germline V CDR1 and CDR2: SGHNT, YYREEE (reference sequence). As DNA, the CDR3 is TGTGCCAGCAGCTCACCCGGGACTAGTCCCGGGGAGCTGTTTTTT. Amino acids: CASSSPGTSPGELFF. The complete variable domain, with remaining parts taken from reference TRBV5-4 and TRBJ2-2, reads ETGVTQSPTHLIKTRGQQVTLRCSSQSGHNTVSWYQQALGQGPQFIFQYYREEENGRGNFPPRFSGLQFPNYSSELNVNALELDDSALYLCASSSPGTSPGELFFGEGSRLTVL.

This clonotype has a handful of counts. The genes are TRBV12-3 or TRBV12-4 and TRBJ2-4; D is ambiguous. V lost 3 bases and J 2 bases, leaving 8 bases between the germline ends. The CDR3 loop spans 14 amino acids. CDR3 region: CASSLWGTKNIQYF. DNA for the CDR3: TGTGCCAGCAGTTTGTGGGGTACCAAAAACATTCAGTACTTC.

The sample holds many counts of this clonotype. The gene calls are TRBV6-1 and TRBJ2-3; D is perhaps TRBD1 or TRBD2 (6 bases each). V shed 10 bases and J shed 10 bases, with 24 bases lying between them. The length of the CDR3 is 14 residues. Germline V gene sequence: CDR1 MNHNS, CDR2 SASEGT. CDR3 nucleotides: TGTGCCACTGGAAGGAGGGGATCCGCAGGGGCGCAGTATTTT. This encodes CATGRRGSAGAQYF.